This entry lists 27 T cell receptor beta chains sequenced from one sample in a study of blood T cell repertoires in COVID-19 (dated by TCRdb to 2018 to 2020). Library generation was performed with the immunoSEQ multiplex PCR assay. This immuneACCESS table, as held by TCRdb, lists in-frame sequences with V and J called but not all clones. Of the missing ones, under half trace to an unresolved V gene in checked studies; the others have no known cause. In this sample the table shows more than 250,000 clones, roughly 85% of which occur a single time. The ten largest clonotypes hold around 2.2% of the sample. The sequencing input was PBMCs or T cells enriched from blood (not recorded which). The receptors shown here come from a man aged 25 to 40 who had recovered from COVID-19.

The V and J genes are TRBV18 and TRBJ1-2; 8 bases match TRBD1. V lost 4 bases and J lost 8; bases outside the gene matches: 9. CDR1 is KGHSH, CDR2 LQKENI, per germline. This CDR3 is 14 amino acids long. CDR3 coding DNA: TGTGCCAGCTCACTACGGACAGGGCTTGGGGGCTACACCTTC. This translates into CASSLRTGLGGYTF.

The J gene is TRBJ1-2, the V gene TRBV15; D is ambiguous. CDR3 size: 14 residues. Germline V gene lookup returns CDR1 LNHNV and CDR2 YYDKDF (reference sequence). The ends were cut back, 1 base at V and 8 bases at J, with 14 bases in the middle. The CDR3 DNA reads TGTGCCACCAGCAGAGGAGAGGGAGTTTACGGCTACACCTTC. It specifies CATSRGEGVYGYTF. The full variable domain, completed using reference TRBV15 and TRBJ1-2, is DAMVIQNPRYQVTQFGKPVTLSCSQTLNHNVMYWYQQKSSQAPKLLFHYYDKDFNNEADTPDNFQSRRPNTSFCFLDIRSPGLGDTAMYLCATSRGEGVYGYTFGSGTRLTVV.

Points on this clone: Other nucleotide sequences in the sample specify the same CDR3. The chain couples TRBV6-5 to TRBJ1-1, with D unclear. This CDR3 region has 14 residues. Germline V gene data show CDR1 as MNHEY and CDR2 as SVGAGI. V was pared by 2 bases and J by 1 base, with 8 bases between. CDR3 residues: CASSYREGNTEAFF. In DNA, the CDR3 is TGTGCCAGCAGTTACCGGGAAGGGAACACTGAAGCTTTCTTT.

V gene TRBV29-1 combines with J gene TRBJ2-1; D is possibly TRBD1 (6 bases). V was shortened by 3 bases and J by 8 bases, with 14 bases between the two germline ends. Germline V lookup: CDR1 SQVTM, CDR2 ANQGSEA. The CDR3 totals 13 residues. In DNA, the CDR3 is TGCAGCGTTGAGGGGGCTAGCTTCCATGAGCAGTTCTTC. Protein product: CSVEGASFHEQFF.

The DNA of the CDR3 is TGTGCCAGCAGTTACCCGACAGGGGGCACTTACGAGCAGTACTTC. Amino acids: CASSYPTGGTYEQYF. The chain has TRBV6-2 or TRBV6-3 and TRBJ2-7, with TRBD1 matching 10 bases. With 2 bases clipped from V and 4 bases from J, the junction kept 5 bases outside the gene matches. CDR1 and CDR2 from the germline V gene are MNHEY and SVGEGT. There are 15 residues in the CDR3.

V and J are TRBV18 and TRBJ1-2; D is ambiguous. The CDR3 is made up of 13 amino acids. The germline CDR1 and CDR2 sequences are KGHSH and LQKENI. V lost 2 bases and J 2 bases, leaving 6 bases between the germline ends. The CDR3, as DNA: TGTGCCAGCTCACCAGAACAGAACTATGGCTACACCTTC. This translates into CASSPEQNYGYTF.

The V and J genes are TRBV30 and TRBJ1-2; D uncertain. Germline CDR1 is GTSNPN and CDR2 is SVGIG (reference sequence). The V and J ends lost 4 bases and 4 bases respectively, with 25 bases between them. The length of the CDR3 is 17 residues. Here the CDR3 reads CAWNPGGYGAGIYGYTF. In DNA, the CDR3 is TGTGCCTGGAATCCGGGAGGATACGGCGCTGGGATCTATGGCTACACCTTC.

This chain connects TRBV4-1 to TRBJ1-2; D is uncertain. Germline loops: CDR1 MGHRA, CDR2 YSYEKL. The CDR3 runs 14 residues. Trimming shortened V by 2 bases and J by 2 bases, and 9 bases separated the two germline ends. This CDR3 reads CASSQNELNYGYTF. The CDR3 nucleotides are TGCGCCAGCAGCCAAAACGAACTAAACTATGGCTACACCTTC.

V usage is TRBV6-5 and J usage is TRBJ1-1; perhaps TRBD1 as D (5 bases). The CDR3 runs to 11 residues. Germline lookup yields CDR1 MNHEY and CDR2 SVGAGI. Trimming removed 2 bases from V and 11 bases from J, with 9 bases in between. The CDR3: CASSYNRMAFF. The CDR3 DNA follows: TGTGCCAGCAGTTACAACAGGATGGCTTTCTTT.

The chain carries TRBV29-1 and TRBJ1-2; 9 bases agree with TRBD1. The junction had 8 bases not matched to a gene; V was cut back by 3 bases and J by 3 bases. Germline V lookup: CDR1 SQVTM, CDR2 ANQGSEA. The CDR3 loop spans 15 amino acids. The CDR3 region has the DNA TGCAGCGTTGATTTACAGGGGGCTACGTACTATGGCTACACCTTC. Translation: CSVDLQGATYYGYTF. The full variable domain, rest sourced from reference TRBV29-1 and TRBJ1-2, is SAVISQKPSRDICQRGTSLTIQCQVDSQVTMMFWYRQQPGQSLTLIATANQGSEATYESGFVIDKFPISRPNLTFSTLTVSNMSPEDSSIYLCSVDLQGATYYGYTFGSGTRLTVV.

This rearrangement joins TRBV2 to TRBJ1-2; D not resolved. V was cut by 2 bases and J by 3 bases, with 10 bases left in between. Germline assignment: CDR1 SNHLY and CDR2 FYNNEI. There are 14 residues in the CDR3. The CDR3 protein is CASSERGRDYGYTF. The CDR3 DNA reads as TGTGCCAGCAGTGAACGGGGTAGGGACTATGGCTACACCTTC. Together with reference TRBV2 and TRBJ1-2, the CDR3 gives the full variable domain: EPEVTQTPSHQVTQMGQEVILRCVPISNHLYFYWYRQILGQKVEFLVSFYNNEISEKSEIFDDQFSVERPDGSNFTLKIRSTKLEDSAMYFCASSERGRDYGYTFGSGTRLTVV.

The chain links TRBV30 to TRBJ1-1; D is ambiguous. This CDR3 is built from 13 residues. V was cut by 5 bases and J by 3 bases, with 13 bases left in between. Germline CDR1 GTSNPN, CDR2 SVGIG (reference sequence). The CDR3 sequence: CAWGRRLDTEAFF. The CDR3 DNA sequence: TGTGCCTGGGGTCGGAGACTTGACACTGAAGCTTTCTTT.

The DNA for the CDR3 is TGTGCCAGCAGCTCTAGGACTAGCGGGGTCTGGGATGAGCAGTTCTTC. It yields the protein CASSSRTSGVWDEQFF. This chain uses TRBV9 with TRBJ2-1; 12 nucleotides agree with TRBD2. This CDR3 region has 16 residues. J gave up 8 bases and V 4 bases, and 10 bases lay outside the gene matches. Germline lookup yields CDR1 SGDLS and CDR2 YYNGEE.

This chain uses TRBV4-1 with TRBJ2-7; D perhaps matches TRBD1 (6 bases). CDR1 and CDR2 from the germline V gene are MGHRA and YSYEKL. The length of the CDR3 is 14 residues. Deletions cut 4 bases from V and 6 bases from J, with 16 bases between. The CDR3 DNA is TGCGCCAGCAGCCTACGGGACAAGTCATCCGAGCAGTACTTC. Translating gives CASSLRDKSSEQYF.

This chain uses TRBV27 with TRBJ1-2; D gene ambiguous. This CDR3 has 19 amino acids. V was cut by 1 base and J by 4 bases, with 25 bases left in between. Germline V gene lookup returns CDR1 MNHEY and CDR2 SMNVEV (reference sequence). As DNA, the CDR3 is TGTGCCAGCAGTTTATTAAGTCGGGGAGAGCTACCCGCTCCCTATGGCTACACCTTC. This sequence encodes CASSLLSRGELPAPYGYTF.

This chain connects TRBV7-9 to TRBJ2-5; TRBD2 aligns across 10 bases. This CDR3 is built from 16 residues. V lost 1 base to trimming and J lost 4 bases; unmatched junction nucleotides: 6. Looked up from germline, CDR1 is SEHNR and CDR2 is FQNEAQ (reference sequence). The CDR3 here is CASSLGLAGDLETQYF. DNA for the CDR3: TGTGCCAGCAGCTTAGGGCTAGCGGGGGACCTAGAGACCCAGTACTTC.

This chain uses TRBV12-3 or TRBV12-4 with TRBJ1-2; D possibly corresponds to TRBD1 (6 bases). The CDR3 extends over 13 amino acids. V dropped 4 bases and J dropped 2 bases, with 8 bases sitting between them. The CDR3 spells CASSYRENYGYTF. CDR3 sequence (DNA): TGTGCCAGCAGTTACAGGGAGAACTATGGCTACACCTTC.

This clone came up once. The rearrangement joins TRBV7-9 to TRBJ1-3, with unresolved D. This CDR3 contains 13 residues. Germline CDR1 SEHNR, CDR2 FQNEAQ (reference sequence). Deletions cut 8 bases from V and 4 bases from J, with 12 bases between. The CDR3 sequence: CASGEAHGNTIYF. The CDR3 DNA sequence: TGTGCCAGCGGCGAGGCTCACGGAAACACCATATATTTT.

V is TRBV19 and J is TRBJ1-1, with TRBD1 as a possible D gene (5 bases). Germline V gene data show CDR1 as LNHDA and CDR2 as SQIVND (reference sequence). The CDR3 is 13 amino acids. Deletions cut 5 bases from V and 6 bases from J, with 13 bases between. In nucleotides, the CDR3 is TGTGCCAGTAGTCCAGCCCCGGGGGCTGAAGCTTTCTTT. Residues: CASSPAPGAEAFF.

The rearrangement links TRBV4-2 to TRBJ1-4; possible D gene TRBD1, 5 bases. V gave up 3 bases and J gave up 3 bases, with 14 bases separating them. The CDR3 is 16 amino acids. CDR1 is LGHNA, CDR2 YNFKEQ, per germline. The chain's CDR3 is CASSHPGGGSNEKLFF. CDR3 bases: TGTGCCAGCAGCCACCCCGGGGGGGGATCTAATGAAAAACTGTTTTTT.

This chain uses TRBV5-1 with TRBJ1-1; D unresolved. Per germline, CDR1 SGHRS and CDR2 YFSETQ. Trimming cost V 1 base and J 4 bases, with 8 bases left between them. The CDR3 sequence is 13 residues long. The CDR3 spells CASSLFGSTEAFF. The CDR3, as DNA: TGCGCCAGCAGCTTGTTTGGGAGCACTGAAGCTTTCTTT. Full variable domain (missing parts from reference TRBV5-1 and TRBJ1-1): KAGVTQTPRYLIKTRGQQVTLSCSPISGHRSVSWYQQTPGQGLQFLFEYFSETQRNKGNFPGRFSGRQFSNSRSEMNVSTLELGDSALYLCASSLFGSTEAFFGQGTRLTVV.

CDR3 protein: CASSDLIRGGLETQYF. The CDR3 nucleotides are TGTGCCAGCAGTGACTTGATACGGGGGGGCCTAGAGACCCAGTACTTC. The chain has TRBV6-1 and TRBJ2-5, with 8 bases that match TRBD2. J was trimmed by 4 bases and V by 3 bases; bases with no gene match: 10. This CDR3 has 16 residues. Looked up from germline, CDR1 is MNHNS and CDR2 is SASEGT.

The CDR3 DNA reads TGTGCCAGCAGTCCGGGGACAGGGGGCTACGAGCAGTACTTC. Its translation is CASSPGTGGYEQYF. V and J are TRBV27 and TRBJ2-7; 11 bases map to TRBD1. This CDR3 has 14 residues. Germline assignment: CDR1 MNHEY and CDR2 SMNVEV (reference sequence). The junction had 3 bases not matched to a gene; V was cut back by 5 bases and J by 3 bases.

The V gene is TRBV5-4, the J gene TRBJ2-2; TRBD1 matches at 8 bases. The V segment lost 2 bases and the J segment 1 base; nucleotides outside the gene matches: 4. This CDR3 comprises 16 residues. Germline V gene data show CDR1 as SGHNT and CDR2 as YYREEE (reference sequence). The CDR3 nucleotides read TGTGCCAGCAGCTTTGGCGGACAGGGGAACACCGGGGAGCTGTTTTTT. The encoded protein is CASSFGGQGNTGELFF.

This chain links TRBV7-2 with TRBJ1-1; D is perhaps TRBD1 (6 bases). Germline V CDR1 and CDR2: SGHTA, FQGNSA. Trimming pared 5 bases from V and 3 bases from J, leaving 10 bases between. CDR3 length: 13 residues. CDR3 residues: CASSIGQHTEAFF. The DNA for the CDR3 is TGTGCCAGCAGCATTGGACAGCACACTGAAGCTTTCTTT.

This clone was detected only once. The CDR3 sequence is CASSVTSSYNEQFF. Here the CDR3 DNA reads TGCGCCAGCAGTGTGACTAGCTCCTACAATGAGCAGTTCTTC. J is TRBJ2-1 and V is TRBV10-2; weak D call: TRBD2 (6 bases). CDR1 is WSHSY, CDR2 SAAADI, per germline. The CDR3 has 14 residues. Between the trimmed V and J ends, which lost 4 bases and 0 bases, there was a span of 7 bases.

V usage is TRBV10-3 and J usage is TRBJ1-3, with D possibly TRBD1 on 6 matching bases. Germline V gene lookup returns CDR1 ENHRY and CDR2 SYGVKD. V lost 2 bases and J 0 bases, leaving 8 bases between the germline ends. The CDR3 consists of 15 residues. The CDR3 coding sequence is TGTGCCATCAGTGAGGACAGGTACTCTGGAAACACCATATATTTT. It encodes CAISEDRYSGNTIYF.